This T cell receptor (beta chain) was identified in a study of shared clonotypes between healthy human individuals. Trimming shortened V by 5 bases and J by 5 bases, and 15 bases separated the two germline ends. This CDR3 contains 15 residues. Germline V gives CDR1 SGHTA, CDR2 FQGNSA. In the original workflow: With immunoSEQ giving junction-only sequences and no quality scores, filtering differed. Repertoires were generated with immunoSEQ multiplex PCR, while TCRdb's copy carries only in-frame clones and drops some. V, J and clone size are those of that table, while D and trimming were read from the DNA. The sample has over a million clones, around 97% seen once.

Material: naive CD4+ T cells sorted from blood. Regarding subset: CD45RA+ positively selected. The TCR was taken from a man aged 25-45 years in good health. The chain couples TRBV7-2 to TRBJ1-4; D is possibly TRBD1 (5 bases). CDR3 sequence (DNA): TGTGCCAGCAGCCATACGGGGCCCGTAAATGAAAAACTGTTTTTT. Translated: CASSHTGPVNEKLFF.